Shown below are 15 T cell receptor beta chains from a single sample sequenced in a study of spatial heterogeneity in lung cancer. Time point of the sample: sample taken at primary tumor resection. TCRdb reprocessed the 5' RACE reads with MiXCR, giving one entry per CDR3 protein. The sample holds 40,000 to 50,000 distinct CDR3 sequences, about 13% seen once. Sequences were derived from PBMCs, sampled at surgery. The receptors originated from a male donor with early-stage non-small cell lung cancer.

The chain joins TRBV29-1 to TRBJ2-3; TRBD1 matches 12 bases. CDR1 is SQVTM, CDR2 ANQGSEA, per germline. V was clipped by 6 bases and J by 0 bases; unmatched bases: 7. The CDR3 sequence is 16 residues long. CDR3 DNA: TGCAGCGTCCGGGACAGGGGGCTCGGTAGCACAGATACGCAGTATTTT. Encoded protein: CSVRDRGLGSTDTQYF.

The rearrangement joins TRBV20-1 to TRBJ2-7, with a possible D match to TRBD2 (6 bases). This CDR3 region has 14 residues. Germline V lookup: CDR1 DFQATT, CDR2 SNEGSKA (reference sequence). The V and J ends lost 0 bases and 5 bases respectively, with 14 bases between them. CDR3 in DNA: TGCAGTGCTAGAGACGGGACTTCATGGAACGAGCAGTACTTC. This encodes CSARDGTSWNEQYF.

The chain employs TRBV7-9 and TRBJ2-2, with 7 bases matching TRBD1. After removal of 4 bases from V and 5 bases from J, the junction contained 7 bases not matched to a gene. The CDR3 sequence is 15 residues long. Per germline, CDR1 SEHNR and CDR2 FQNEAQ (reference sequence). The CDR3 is CASSSPTGRTGELFF. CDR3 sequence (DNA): TGTGCCAGCAGCTCCCCGACAGGGCGGACCGGGGAGCTGTTTTTT.

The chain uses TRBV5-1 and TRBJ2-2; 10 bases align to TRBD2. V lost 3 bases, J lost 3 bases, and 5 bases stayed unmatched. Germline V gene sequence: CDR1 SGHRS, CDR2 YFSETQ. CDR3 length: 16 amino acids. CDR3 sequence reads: CASSSGTSVYTGELFF. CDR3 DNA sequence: TGCGCCAGCAGCTCCGGGACTAGCGTATACACCGGGGAGCTGTTTTTT.

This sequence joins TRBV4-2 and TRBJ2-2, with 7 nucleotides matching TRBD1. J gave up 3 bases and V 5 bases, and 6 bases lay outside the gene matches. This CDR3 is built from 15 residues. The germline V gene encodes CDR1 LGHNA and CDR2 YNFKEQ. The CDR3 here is CASSVRQGDTGELFF. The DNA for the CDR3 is TGTGCCAGCAGCGTAAGACAGGGAGACACCGGGGAGCTGTTTTTT.

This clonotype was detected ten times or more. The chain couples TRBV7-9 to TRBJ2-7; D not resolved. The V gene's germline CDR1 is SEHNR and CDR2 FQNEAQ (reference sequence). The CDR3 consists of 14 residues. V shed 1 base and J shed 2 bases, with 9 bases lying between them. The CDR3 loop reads CASSLGLGPYEQYF. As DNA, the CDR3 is TGTGCCAGCAGCTTAGGACTCGGGCCCTACGAGCAGTACTTC.

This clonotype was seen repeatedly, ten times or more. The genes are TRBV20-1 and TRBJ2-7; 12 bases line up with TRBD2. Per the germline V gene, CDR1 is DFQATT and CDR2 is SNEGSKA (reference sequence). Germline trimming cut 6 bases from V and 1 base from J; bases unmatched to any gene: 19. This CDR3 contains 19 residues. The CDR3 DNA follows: TGCAGTGCCAAATTGGGACCGAGCGGACTAGCGGGACGTTCCTACGAGCAGTACTTC. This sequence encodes CSAKLGPSGLAGRSYEQYF.

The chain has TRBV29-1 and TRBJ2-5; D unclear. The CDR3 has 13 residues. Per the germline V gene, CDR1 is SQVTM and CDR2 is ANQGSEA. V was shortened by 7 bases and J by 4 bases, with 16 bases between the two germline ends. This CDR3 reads CSAEGGPRETQYF. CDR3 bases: TGCAGCGCCGAAGGTGGACCCCGAGAGACCCAGTACTTC.

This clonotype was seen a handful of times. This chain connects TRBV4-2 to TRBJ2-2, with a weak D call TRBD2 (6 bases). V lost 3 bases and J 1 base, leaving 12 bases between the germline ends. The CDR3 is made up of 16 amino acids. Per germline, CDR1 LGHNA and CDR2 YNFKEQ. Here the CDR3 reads CASSQGSGLNTGELFF. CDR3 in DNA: TGTGCCAGCAGCCAGGGTAGCGGTCTGAACACCGGGGAGCTGTTTTTT.

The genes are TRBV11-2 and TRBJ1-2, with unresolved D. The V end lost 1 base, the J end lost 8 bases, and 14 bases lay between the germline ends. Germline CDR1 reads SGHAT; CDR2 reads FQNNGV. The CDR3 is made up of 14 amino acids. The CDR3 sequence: CASSLAFHQGGYTF. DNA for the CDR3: TGTGCCAGCAGCTTAGCATTTCACCAAGGAGGCTACACCTTC.

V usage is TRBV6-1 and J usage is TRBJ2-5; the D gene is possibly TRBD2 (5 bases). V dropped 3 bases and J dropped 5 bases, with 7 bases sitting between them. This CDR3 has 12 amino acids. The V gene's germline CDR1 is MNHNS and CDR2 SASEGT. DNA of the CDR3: TGTGCCAGCAGTGACCCGGGGGAGACCCAGTACTTC. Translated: CASSDPGETQYF.

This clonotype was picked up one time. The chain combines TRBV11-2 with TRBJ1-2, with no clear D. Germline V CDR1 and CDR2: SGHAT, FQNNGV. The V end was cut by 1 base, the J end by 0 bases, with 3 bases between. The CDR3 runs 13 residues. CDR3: CASSLGTNYGYTF. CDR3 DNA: TGTGCCAGCAGCTTAGGGACTAACTATGGCTACACCTTC.

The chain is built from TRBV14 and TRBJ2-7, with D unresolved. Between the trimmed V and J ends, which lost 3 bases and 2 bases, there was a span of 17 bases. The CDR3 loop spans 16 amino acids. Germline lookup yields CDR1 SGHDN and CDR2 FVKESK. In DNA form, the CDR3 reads TGTGCCAGCAGCCAGCGCTCCGGGCCCGTTCCCTACGAGCAGTACTTC. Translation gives CASSQRSGPVPYEQYF.

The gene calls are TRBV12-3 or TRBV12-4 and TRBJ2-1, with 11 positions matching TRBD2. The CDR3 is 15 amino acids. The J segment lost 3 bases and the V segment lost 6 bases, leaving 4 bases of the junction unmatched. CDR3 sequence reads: CASRPGTSGYNEQFF. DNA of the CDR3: TGTGCCAGCAGACCCGGGACTAGCGGCTACAATGAGCAGTTCTTC.

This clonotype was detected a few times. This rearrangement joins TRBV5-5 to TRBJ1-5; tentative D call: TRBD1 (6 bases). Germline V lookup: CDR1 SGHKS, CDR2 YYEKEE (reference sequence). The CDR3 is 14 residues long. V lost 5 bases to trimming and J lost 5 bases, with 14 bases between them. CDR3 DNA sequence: TGTGCCAGCAGTCTGGACAGAATCGATCAGCCCCAGCATTTT. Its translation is CASSLDRIDQPQHF.